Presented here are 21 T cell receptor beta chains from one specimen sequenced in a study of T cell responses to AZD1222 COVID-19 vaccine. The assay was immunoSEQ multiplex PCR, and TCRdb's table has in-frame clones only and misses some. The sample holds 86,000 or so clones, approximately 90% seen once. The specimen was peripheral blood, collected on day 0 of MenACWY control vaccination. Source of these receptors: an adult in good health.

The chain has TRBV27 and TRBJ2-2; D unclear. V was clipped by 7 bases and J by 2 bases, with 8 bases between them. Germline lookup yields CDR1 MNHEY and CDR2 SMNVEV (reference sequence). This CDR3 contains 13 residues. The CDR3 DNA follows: TGTGCCAGCACCCAGGTTAACACCGGGGAGCTGTTTTTT. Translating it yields CASTQVNTGELFF.

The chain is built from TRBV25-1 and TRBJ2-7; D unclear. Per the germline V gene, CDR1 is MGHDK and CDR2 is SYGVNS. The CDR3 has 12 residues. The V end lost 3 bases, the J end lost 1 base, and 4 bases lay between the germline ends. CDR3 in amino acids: CASSDGSYEQYF. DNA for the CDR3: TGTGCCAGCAGTGACGGATCCTACGAGCAGTACTTC.

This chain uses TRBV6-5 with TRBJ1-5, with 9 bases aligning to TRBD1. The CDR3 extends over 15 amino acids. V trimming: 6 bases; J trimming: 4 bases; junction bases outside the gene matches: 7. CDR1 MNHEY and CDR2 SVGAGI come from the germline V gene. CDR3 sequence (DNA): TGTGCCAGCAGCTCCGGGACAGGGAGAAATCAGCCCCAGCATTTT. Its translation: CASSSGTGRNQPQHF.

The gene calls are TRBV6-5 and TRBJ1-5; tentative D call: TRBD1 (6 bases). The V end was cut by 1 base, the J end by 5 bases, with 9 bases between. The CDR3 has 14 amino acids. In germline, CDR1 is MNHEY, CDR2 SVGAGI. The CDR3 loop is CASSYFPGDQPQHF. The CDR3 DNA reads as TGTGCCAGCAGTTACTTCCCAGGGGATCAGCCCCAGCATTTT.

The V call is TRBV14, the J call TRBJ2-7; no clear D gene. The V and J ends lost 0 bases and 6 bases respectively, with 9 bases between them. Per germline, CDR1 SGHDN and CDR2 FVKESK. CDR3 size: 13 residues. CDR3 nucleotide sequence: TGTGCCAGCAGCCAAGATCGAGGCGGCGAGCAGTACTTC. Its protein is CASSQDRGGEQYF.

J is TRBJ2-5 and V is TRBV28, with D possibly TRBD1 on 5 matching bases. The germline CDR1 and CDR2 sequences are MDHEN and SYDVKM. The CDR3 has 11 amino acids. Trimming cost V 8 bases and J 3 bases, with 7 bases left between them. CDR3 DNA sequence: TGTGCCAGCGTAGGGGAAGAGACCCAGTACTTC. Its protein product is CASVGEETQYF.

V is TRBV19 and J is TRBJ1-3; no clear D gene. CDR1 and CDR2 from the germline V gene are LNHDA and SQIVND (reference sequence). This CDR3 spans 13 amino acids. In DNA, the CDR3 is TGTGCTACCAGTAATCAGGCTGGAAACACCATATATTTT. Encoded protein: CATSNQAGNTIYF. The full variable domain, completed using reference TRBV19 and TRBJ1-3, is DGGITQSPKYLFRKEGQNVTLSCEQNLNHDAMYWYRQDPGQGLRLIYYSQIVNDFQKGDIAEGYSVSREKKESFPLTVTSAQKNPTAFYLCATSNQAGNTIYFGEGSWLTVV.

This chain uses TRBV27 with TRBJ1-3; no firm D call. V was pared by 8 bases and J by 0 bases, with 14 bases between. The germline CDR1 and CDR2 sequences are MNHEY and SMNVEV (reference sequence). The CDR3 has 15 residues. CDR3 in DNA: TGTGCCAGCTCCTTGGCGGCCCGCTCTGGAAACACCATATATTTT. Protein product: CASSLAARSGNTIYF.

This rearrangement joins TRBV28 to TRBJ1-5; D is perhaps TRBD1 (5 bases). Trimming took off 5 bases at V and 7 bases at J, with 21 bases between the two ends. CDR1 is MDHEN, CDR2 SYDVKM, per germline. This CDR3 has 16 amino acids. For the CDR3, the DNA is TGTGCCAGCAGTCCCCTGGGCAGGGAGGGTGGACAGCCCCAGCATTTT. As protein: CASSPLGREGGQPQHF.

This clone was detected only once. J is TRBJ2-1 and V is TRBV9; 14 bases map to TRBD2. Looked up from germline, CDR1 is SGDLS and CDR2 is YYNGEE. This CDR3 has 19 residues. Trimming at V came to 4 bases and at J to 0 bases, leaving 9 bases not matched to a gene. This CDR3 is CASSSGLAGGTSSYNEQFF. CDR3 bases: TGTGCCAGCAGCTCAGGACTAGCGGGAGGTACCAGCTCCTACAATGAGCAGTTCTTC.

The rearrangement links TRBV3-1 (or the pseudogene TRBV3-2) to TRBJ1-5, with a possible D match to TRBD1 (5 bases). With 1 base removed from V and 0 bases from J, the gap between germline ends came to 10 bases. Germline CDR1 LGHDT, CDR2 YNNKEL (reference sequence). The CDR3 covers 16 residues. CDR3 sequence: CASSQGGGNSNQPQHF. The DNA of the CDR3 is TGTGCCAGCAGCCAAGGGGGGGGGAATAGCAATCAGCCCCAGCATTTT.

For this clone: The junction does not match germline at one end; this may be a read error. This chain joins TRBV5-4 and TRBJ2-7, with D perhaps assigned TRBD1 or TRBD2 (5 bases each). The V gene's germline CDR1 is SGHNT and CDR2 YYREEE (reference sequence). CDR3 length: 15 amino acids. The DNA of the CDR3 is TGTGCCAGCAGCGCCGGGACCAGAGACACCTACGAGCAGTGCTTC. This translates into CASSAGTRDTYEQCF.

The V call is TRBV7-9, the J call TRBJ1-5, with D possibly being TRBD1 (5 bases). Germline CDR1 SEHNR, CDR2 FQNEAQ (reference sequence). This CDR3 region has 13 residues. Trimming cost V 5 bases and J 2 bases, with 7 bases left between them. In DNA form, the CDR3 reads TGTGCCAGCAGCCAACAGGGCAATCAGCCCCAGCATTTT. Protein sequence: CASSQQGNQPQHF.

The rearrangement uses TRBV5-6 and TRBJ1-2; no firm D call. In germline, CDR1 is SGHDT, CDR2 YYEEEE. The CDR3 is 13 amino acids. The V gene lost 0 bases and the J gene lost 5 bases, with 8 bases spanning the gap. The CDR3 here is CASSLEAAYGYTF. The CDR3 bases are TGTGCCAGCAGCTTGGAGGCCGCGTATGGCTACACCTTC.

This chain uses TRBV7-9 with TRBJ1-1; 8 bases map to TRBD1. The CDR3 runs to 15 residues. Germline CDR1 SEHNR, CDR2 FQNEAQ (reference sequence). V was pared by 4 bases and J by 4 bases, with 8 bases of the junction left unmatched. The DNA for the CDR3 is TGTGCCAGCAGCTCCACAGGGGGGCAGGGCACTGAAGCTTTCTTT. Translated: CASSSTGGQGTEAFF. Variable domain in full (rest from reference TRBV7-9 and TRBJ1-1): DTGVSQNPRHKITKRGQNVTFRCDPISEHNRLYWYRQTLGQGPEFLTYFQNEAQLEKSRLLSDRFSAERPKGSFSTLEIQRTEQGDSAMYLCASSSTGGQGTEAFFGQGTRLTVV.

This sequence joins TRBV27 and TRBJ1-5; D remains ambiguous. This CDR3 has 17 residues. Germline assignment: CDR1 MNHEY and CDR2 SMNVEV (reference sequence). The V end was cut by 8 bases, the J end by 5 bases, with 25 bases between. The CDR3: CASSPRAPNSWHQPQHF. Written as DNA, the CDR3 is TGTGCCAGCTCCCCAAGAGCTCCCAACAGCTGGCATCAGCCCCAGCATTTT.

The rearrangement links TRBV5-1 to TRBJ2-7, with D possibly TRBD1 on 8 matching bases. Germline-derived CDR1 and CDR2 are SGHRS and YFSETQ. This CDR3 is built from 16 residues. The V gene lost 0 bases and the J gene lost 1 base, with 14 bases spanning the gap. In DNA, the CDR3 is TGCGCCAGCAGCTTGGGTGAACAGGGGGGGTCCTACGAGCAGTACTTC. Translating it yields CASSLGEQGGSYEQYF.

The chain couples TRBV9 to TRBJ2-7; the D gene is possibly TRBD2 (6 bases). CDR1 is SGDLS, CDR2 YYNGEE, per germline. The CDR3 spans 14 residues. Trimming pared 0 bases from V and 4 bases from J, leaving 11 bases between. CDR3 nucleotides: TGTGCCAGCAGCGTAGAAGGAGGGGCTTACGAGCAGTACTTC. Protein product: CASSVEGGAYEQYF.

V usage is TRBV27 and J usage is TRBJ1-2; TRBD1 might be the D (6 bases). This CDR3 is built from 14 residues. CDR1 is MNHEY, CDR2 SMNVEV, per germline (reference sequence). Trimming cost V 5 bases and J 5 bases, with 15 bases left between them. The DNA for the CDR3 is TGTGCCAGCAGTGCCAGGGGATCGGGGTATGGCTACACCTTC. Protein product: CASSARGSGYGYTF.

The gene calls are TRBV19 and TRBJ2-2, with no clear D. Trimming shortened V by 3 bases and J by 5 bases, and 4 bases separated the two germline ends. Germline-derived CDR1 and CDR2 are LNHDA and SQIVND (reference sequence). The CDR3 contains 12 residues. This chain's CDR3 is CASSIWTGELFF. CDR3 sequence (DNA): TGTGCCAGTAGTATCTGGACCGGGGAGCTGTTTTTT.

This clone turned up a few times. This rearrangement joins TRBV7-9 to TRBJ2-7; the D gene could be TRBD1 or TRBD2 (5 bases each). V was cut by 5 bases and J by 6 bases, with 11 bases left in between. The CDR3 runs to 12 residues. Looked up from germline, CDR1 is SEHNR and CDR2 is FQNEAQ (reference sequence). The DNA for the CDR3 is TGTGCCAGCAGCCCTTGGGACGGCGAGCAGTACTTC. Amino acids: CASSPWDGEQYF.